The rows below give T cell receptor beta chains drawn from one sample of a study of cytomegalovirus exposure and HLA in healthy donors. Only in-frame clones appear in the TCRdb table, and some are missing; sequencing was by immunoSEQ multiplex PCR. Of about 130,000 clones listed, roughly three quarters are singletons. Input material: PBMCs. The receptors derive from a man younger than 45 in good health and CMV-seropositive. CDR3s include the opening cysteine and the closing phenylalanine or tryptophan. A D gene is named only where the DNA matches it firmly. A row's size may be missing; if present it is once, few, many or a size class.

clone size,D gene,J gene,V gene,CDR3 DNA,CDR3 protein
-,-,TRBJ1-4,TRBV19,TGTGCCAGTAGTATAGCCCAGGGATCTAATGAAAAACTGTTTTTT,CASSIAQGSNEKLFF
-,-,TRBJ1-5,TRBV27,TGTGCCAGCAGTTTATCGCGGCAGAACAATCAGCCCCAGCATTTT,CASSLSRQNNQPQHF
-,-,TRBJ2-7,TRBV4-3,TGCGCCAGCAGCCAAGTTAGCCCCCTGCCAGAGATCGAGCAGTACTTC,CASSQVSPLPEIEQYF
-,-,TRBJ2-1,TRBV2,TGTGCCAGCACTAGCGCGCTTTATCTTGAGCAGTTCTTC,CASTSALYLEQFF
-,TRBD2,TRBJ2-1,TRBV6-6,TGTGCCAGCAGGACAGCCGGGACTAGCGGTTACAATGAGCAGTTCTTC,CASRTAGTSGYNEQFF
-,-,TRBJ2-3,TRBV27,TGTGCCAGCAGTTTTGGCGGGAGCACAGATACGCAGTATTTT,CASSFGGSTDTQYF
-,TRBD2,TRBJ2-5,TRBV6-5,TGTGCCAGCAGTTTCTTAGCGGGAGGGCTACGAGAGACCCAGTACTTC,CASSFLAGGLRETQYF
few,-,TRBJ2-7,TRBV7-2,TGTGCCAGCAGCCCTTATGCGGGACCCGCCTACGAGCAGTACTTC,CASSPYAGPAYEQYF
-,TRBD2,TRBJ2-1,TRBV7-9,TGTGCCAGCAGCTTAGAGGGCGGGAGGGTTGGTGTTTACAATGAGCAGTTCTTC,CASSLEGGRVGVYNEQFF
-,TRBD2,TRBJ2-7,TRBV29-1,TGCAGCGTTCTCGCGGGGGTTCTCTCCTACGAGCAGTACTTC,CSVLAGVLSYEQYF
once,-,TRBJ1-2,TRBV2,TGTGCCAGCACCAGGGGCTATGGCTACACCTTC,CASTRGYGYTF
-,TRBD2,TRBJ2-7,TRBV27,TGTGCCAGCAGCCTTAGGACTAGCGGGAGTTCCTACGAGCAGTACTTC,CASSLRTSGSSYEQYF
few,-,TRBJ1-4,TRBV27,TGTGCCAGCAGTTTATTACAGGGAAATGAAAAACTGTTTTTT,CASSLLQGNEKLFF
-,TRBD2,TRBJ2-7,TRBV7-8,TGTGCCAGCAGCTTGGGACTAGCGGGACTATACGAGCAGTACTTC,CASSLGLAGLYEQYF
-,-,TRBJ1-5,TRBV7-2,TGTGCCAGCACCCTGACAGGAGATAGCAATCAGCCCCAGCATTTT,CASTLTGDSNQPQHF
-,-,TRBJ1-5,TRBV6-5,TGTGCCAGCAGTTATGGCAGTAGCAATCAGCCCCAGCATTTT,CASSYGSSNQPQHF
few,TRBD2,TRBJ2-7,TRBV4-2,TGTGCCAGCAGCCAAGCACTAGCGGGAGGGGACGACGAGCAGTACTTC,CASSQALAGGDDEQYF
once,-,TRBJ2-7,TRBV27,TGTGCCAGCAGTGAATCAGGGGATAGCGAGCAGTACTTC,CASSESGDSEQYF
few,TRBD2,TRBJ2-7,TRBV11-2,TGTGCCAGCAGCTTGAGTAGCGGGAGAGCCTACGAGCAGTACTTC,CASSLSSGRAYEQYF
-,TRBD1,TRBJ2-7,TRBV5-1,TGCGCCAGCAGCCTAAGGACAGGGATACCCTACGAGCAGTACTTC,CASSLRTGIPYEQYF
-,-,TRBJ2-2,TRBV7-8,TGTGCCAGCAGCTTAGGCGACAACCTGAACACCGGGGAGCTGTTTTTT,CASSLGDNLNTGELFF
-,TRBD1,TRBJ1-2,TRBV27,TGTGCCAGCAGGCAGGGGGATAACTATGGCTACACCTTC,CASRQGDNYGYTF
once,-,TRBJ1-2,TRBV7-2,TGTGCCAGCAGTCCAGGGATAGCTAACTATGGCTACACCTTC,CASSPGIANYGYTF
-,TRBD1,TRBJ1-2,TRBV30,TGTGCCGGGTCGATCTTACCGGGACAGGGGGCGACCGGCTACACCTTC,CAGSILPGQGATGYTF
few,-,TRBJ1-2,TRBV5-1,TGCGCCAGCAGCTTGAGCTTTACAGAAGGCTACACCTTC,CASSLSFTEGYTF
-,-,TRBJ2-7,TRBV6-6,TGTGCCAGCAGTTACGGCGGGGTGAGCTCCTACGAGCAGTACTTC,CASSYGGVSSYEQYF
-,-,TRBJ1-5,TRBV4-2,TGTGCCAGCAGCCAAGATTTTGTCGTTCTGAGGCCCCAGCATTTT,CASSQDFVVLRPQHF
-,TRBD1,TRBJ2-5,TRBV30,TGTGCCTGGAGCCGACAGGGTGGAGAGACCCAGTACTTC,CAWSRQGGETQYF
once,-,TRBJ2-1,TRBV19,TGTGCCAGTAGTATCTCACGGTTCTCCTACAATGAGCAGTTCTTC,CASSISRFSYNEQFF
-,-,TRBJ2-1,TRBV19,TGTGCCAGTAGTGTCTTTTCACGGTGGGAGCAGTTCTTC,CASSVFSRWEQFF
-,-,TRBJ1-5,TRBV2,TGTGCCAGCAGTCCCCCGGGGCAGCCCCAGCATTTT,CASSPPGQPQHF
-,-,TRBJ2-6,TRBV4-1,TGCGCCAGCAGCCAAGAAAGACAGGTCTCTGGGGCCAACGTCCTGACTTTC,CASSQERQVSGANVLTF
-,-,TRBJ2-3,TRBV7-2,TGTGCCAGCAGCTGGAGGGCCCAAGATACGCAGTATTTT,CASSWRAQDTQYF
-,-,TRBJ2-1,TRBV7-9,TGTGCCAGCAGCGGTGATTCCGGTGAGCAGTTCTTC,CASSGDSGEQFF
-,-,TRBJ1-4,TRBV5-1,TGCGCCAGCAGAGAACAGGGAGTCTCGACTAATGAAAAACTGTTTTTT,CASREQGVSTNEKLFF
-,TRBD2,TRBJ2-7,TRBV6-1,TGTGCCAGCAGCTTCACTAGCGGGCACTCCTACGAGCAGTACTTC,CASSFTSGHSYEQYF
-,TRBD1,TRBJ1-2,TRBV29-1,TGCAGCGCCCCGGGGGGACAGGGGAGTACTCATGGCTACACCTTC,CSAPGGQGSTHGYTF
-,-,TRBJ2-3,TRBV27,TGTGCCAGCAGGACAGTAAACACAGATACGCAGTATTTT,CASRTVNTDTQYF
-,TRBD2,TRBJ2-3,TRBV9,TGTGCCAGCAGCGTAGCTGGAGGGACTACTACAGATACGCAGTATTTT,CASSVAGGTTTDTQYF
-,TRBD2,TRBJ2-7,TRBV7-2,TGTGCCAGCGGGGCTAGCGGATGGGGGGGAGAGCAGTACTTC,CASGASGWGGEQYF
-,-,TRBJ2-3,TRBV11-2,TGTGCCAGCAGCTCTTCCGCAGATACGCAGTATTTT,CASSSSADTQYF
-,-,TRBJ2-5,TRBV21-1,TGTGCCAGCAGCAAAGATGGGGCACCTCTTCAAGAGACCCAGTACTTC,CASSKDGAPLQETQYF
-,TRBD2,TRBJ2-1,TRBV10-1,TGCGCCAGCAGTGAGCCCGCCGGGACTAGCGGGAGAAATGAGCAGTTCTTC,CASSEPAGTSGRNEQFF
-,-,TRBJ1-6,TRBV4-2,TGTGCCAGCAGCCAAGATCTCGGTGGGAGTACCCATAATTCACCCCTCCACTTT,CASSQDLGGSTHNSPLHF
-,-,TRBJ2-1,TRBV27,TGTGCCAGCAGTTGGGTGAGGGGAGGCTCCTACAATGAGCAGTTCTTC,CASSWVRGGSYNEQFF
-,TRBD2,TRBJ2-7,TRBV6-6,TGTGCCAGCAGTCGACTAGCGGGAGGTCTCTACGAGCAGTACTTC,CASSRLAGGLYEQYF
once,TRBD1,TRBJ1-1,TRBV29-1,TGCAGCGTTGAAGTAGGGGGCAGAGCTTTCTTT,CSVEVGGRAFF
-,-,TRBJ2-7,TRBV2,TGTGCCAGCAGAGCGGACCCTGTGTCTGTCGAGCAGTACTTC,CASRADPVSVEQYF
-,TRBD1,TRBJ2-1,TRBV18,TGTGCCAGCTCACCACTACTCGGACAGGGCACCTCGGAGCAGTTCTTC,CASSPLLGQGTSEQFF
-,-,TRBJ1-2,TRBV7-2,TGTGCCAGTAACAGGGTCTATGGCTACACCTTC,CASNRVYGYTF
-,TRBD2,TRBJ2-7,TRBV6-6,TGTGCCAGCCTGTCGGCGGGAGGGCCCAGGGAGCAGTACTTC,CASLSAGGPREQYF
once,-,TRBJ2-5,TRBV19,TGTGCCAGTAGTCTACAACCAACAGGGTTCGAGACCCAGTACTTC,CASSLQPTGFETQYF
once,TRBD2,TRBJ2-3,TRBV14,TGTGCCAGCAGCCTCAGAAGCGTGTGGGCGGGAGGTACCGAGACAACAGATACGCAGTATTTT,CASSLRSVWAGGTETTDTQYF
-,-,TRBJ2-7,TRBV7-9,TGTGCCAGCAGCTTAGAGGCGCTAGGCGGCTCCTACGAGCAGTACTTC,CASSLEALGGSYEQYF
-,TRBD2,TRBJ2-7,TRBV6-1,TGTGCCAGCAGTGAATGGAGTAGCGGGAGTGGCGAGCAGTACTTC,CASSEWSSGSGEQYF
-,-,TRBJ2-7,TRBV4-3,TGCGCCAGCAGCCAAGAGGGGAGTCGGCAGTACTTC,CASSQEGSRQYF
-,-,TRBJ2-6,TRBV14,TGTGCCAGCAGCCCCCTGGAGGGTTTCTTTGGGGCCAACGTCCTGACTTTC,CASSPLEGFFGANVLTF